These T cell receptor beta chains were read from a single sample in a study of CXCR3-negative and CXCR3-positive naive CD8 T cells. Each CDR3 protein gets one entry in TCRdb, which reprocessed the 5' RACE reads and gives no DNA. This sample's clone table lists 75,000 to 100,000 distinct CDR3 sequences. Sequencing was done on a sample of naive CXCR3+ CD8+ T cells from blood. These TCRs come from a human donor in good health. Some clones in this sample may be carry-over from other donors' samples. Each CDR3 is given with its conserved first and last residue.

CASSDRASTNTGELFF,TRBV25-1,TRBJ2-2
CASSFGGHTGELFF,TRBV12-3/TRBV12-4,TRBJ2-2
CASSLSPGEGYGYTF,TRBV7-3,TRBJ1-2
CASSLRGDEQYF,TRBV28,TRBJ2-7
CASSLLRRRKTYEQYF,TRBV3-1,TRBJ2-7
CASSSLTGWETQYF,TRBV28,TRBJ2-5
CSARTGITYEQYF,TRBV20-1,TRBJ2-7
CASSFGTGVAEQYF,TRBV12-3/TRBV12-4,TRBJ2-7
CSVVRLVGISYEQYF,TRBV29-1,TRBJ2-7
CASSLGLAASLSNEQFF,TRBV7-2,TRBJ2-1
CAMGRENTGELFF,TRBV7-2,TRBJ2-2
CAIGGSYEQYF,TRBV27,TRBJ2-7
CASSFSGPNEQFF,TRBV12-3/TRBV12-4,TRBJ2-1
CASSGWTGNTEAFF,TRBV9,TRBJ1-1
CSAPTGESSPLHF,TRBV20-1,TRBJ1-6
CASSQDNRERTDTQYF,TRBV4-2,TRBJ2-3
CASSLRVSSYEQYF,TRBV28,TRBJ2-7
CASSPPGETYEQYF,TRBV4-2,TRBJ2-7
CASSFEIDSQTEAFF,TRBV12-3/TRBV12-4,TRBJ1-1
CASSQDSQINTEAFF,TRBV4-1,TRBJ1-1
CASSFSVIGETQYF,TRBV7-8,TRBJ2-5
CASSFVYQPQHF,TRBV12-3/TRBV12-4,TRBJ1-5
CAIAEGAFSYEQYF,TRBV10-3,TRBJ2-7
CASSSRDRGFTDTQYF,TRBV7-9,TRBJ2-3
CASSVGDGAILNTGELFF,TRBV9,TRBJ2-2
CASSVELGSTDTQYF,TRBV9,TRBJ2-3
CASSLTGLTNTEAFF,TRBV7-3,TRBJ1-1
CASSFLSYEQYF,TRBV28,TRBJ2-7
CATSPAFLYEQYF,TRBV15,TRBJ2-7
CASTVGFGQVYEQYF,TRBV28,TRBJ2-7
CASSLETPASPHSDTQYF,TRBV5-1,TRBJ2-3
CATSRDLGTDYNEQFF,TRBV15,TRBJ2-1
CASTEEVAGVTGELFF,TRBV5-1,TRBJ2-2
CASGETNYNEQFF,TRBV5-1,TRBJ2-1
CSVVRLAGGNEQYF,TRBV29-1,TRBJ2-7